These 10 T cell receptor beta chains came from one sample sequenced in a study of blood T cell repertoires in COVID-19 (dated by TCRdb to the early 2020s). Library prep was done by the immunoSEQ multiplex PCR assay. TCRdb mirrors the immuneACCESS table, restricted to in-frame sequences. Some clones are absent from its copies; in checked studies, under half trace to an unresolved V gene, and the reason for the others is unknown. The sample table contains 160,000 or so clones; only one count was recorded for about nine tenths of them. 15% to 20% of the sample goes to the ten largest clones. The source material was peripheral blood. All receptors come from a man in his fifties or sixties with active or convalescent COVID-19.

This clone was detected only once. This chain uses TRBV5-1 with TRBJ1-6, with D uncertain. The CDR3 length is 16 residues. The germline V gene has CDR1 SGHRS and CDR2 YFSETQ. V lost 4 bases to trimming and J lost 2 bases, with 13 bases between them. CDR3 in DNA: TGCGCCAGCAGCGCCTCTGTAGAGACCTATAATTCACCCCTCCACTTT. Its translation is CASSASVETYNSPLHF.

The CDR3 nucleotides read TGTGCCAGCAGTGATGAGAGCGGGAGTGGGGAGACCCAGTACTTC. This encodes CASSDESGSGETQYF. The J gene is TRBJ2-5, the V gene TRBV2; 8 bases align to TRBD2. The CDR3 is 15 amino acids. Germline CDR1 SNHLY, CDR2 FYNNEI. After removal of 3 bases from V and 5 bases from J, the junction contained 8 bases not matched to a gene.

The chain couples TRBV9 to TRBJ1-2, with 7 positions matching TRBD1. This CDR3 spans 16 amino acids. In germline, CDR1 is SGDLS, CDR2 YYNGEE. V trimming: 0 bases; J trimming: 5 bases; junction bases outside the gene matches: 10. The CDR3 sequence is CASSVGTGRPDYGYTF. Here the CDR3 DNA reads TGTGCCAGCAGCGTAGGGACAGGTCGACCCGATTATGGCTACACCTTC.

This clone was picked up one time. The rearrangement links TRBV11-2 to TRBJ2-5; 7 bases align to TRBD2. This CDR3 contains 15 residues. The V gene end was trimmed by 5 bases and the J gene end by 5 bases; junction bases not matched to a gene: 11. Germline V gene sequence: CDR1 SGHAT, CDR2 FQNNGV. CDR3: CASSPQGGRLETQYF. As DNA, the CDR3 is TGTGCCAGCAGCCCCCAGGGAGGGAGGTTGGAGACCCAGTACTTC. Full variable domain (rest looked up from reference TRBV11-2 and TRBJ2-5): EAGVAQSPRYKIIEKRQSVAFWCNPISGHATLYWYQQILGQGPKLLIQFQNNGVVDDSQLPKDRFSAERLKGVDSTLKIQPAKLEDSAVYLCASSPQGGRLETQYFGPGTRLLVL.

The CDR3 DNA follows: TGTGCCATCAGTGAGGCCTACCTGAACACTGAAGCTTTCTTT. It is translated as CAISEAYLNTEAFF. The genes are TRBV10-3 and TRBJ1-1, with D uncertain. The CDR3 contains 14 residues. Trimming took off 2 bases at V and 0 bases at J, with 7 bases between the two ends. Looked up from germline, CDR1 is ENHRY and CDR2 is SYGVKD.

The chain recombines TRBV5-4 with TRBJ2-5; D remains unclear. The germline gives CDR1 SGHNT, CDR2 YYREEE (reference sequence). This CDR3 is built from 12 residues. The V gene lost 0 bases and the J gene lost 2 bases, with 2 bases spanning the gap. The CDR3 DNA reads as TGTGCCAGCAGCTTGGCACAAGAGACCCAGTACTTC. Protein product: CASSLAQETQYF.

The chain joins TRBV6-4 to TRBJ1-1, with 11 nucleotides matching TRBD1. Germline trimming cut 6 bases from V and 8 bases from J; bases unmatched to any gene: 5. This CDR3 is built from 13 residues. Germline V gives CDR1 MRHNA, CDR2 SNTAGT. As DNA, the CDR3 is TGTGCCAGCAGCCTCGGACAGGGGGCGGAAGCTTTCTTT. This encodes CASSLGQGAEAFF.

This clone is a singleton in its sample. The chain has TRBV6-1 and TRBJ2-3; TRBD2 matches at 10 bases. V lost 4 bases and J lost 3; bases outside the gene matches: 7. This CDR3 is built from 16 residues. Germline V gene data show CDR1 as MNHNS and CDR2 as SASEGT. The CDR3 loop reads CASSGGAGGRTDTQYF. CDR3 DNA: TGTGCCAGCAGTGGCGGAGCGGGGGGGCGAACAGATACGCAGTATTTT.

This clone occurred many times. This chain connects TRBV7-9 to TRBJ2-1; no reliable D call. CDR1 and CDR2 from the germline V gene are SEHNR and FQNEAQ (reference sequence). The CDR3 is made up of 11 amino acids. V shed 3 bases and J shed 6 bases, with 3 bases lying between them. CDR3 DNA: TGTGCCAGCAGCTTCGGCAATGAGCAGTTCTTC. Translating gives CASSFGNEQFF.

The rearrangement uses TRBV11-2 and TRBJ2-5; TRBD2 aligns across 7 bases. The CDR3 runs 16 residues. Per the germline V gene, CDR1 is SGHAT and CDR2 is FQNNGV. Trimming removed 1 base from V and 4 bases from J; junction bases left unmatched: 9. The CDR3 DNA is TGTGCCAGCAGCTTAGTGGGGGGGGGAACGGTAGAGACCCAGTACTTC. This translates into CASSLVGGGTVETQYF. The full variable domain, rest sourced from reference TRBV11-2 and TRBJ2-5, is EAGVAQSPRYKIIEKRQSVAFWCNPISGHATLYWYQQILGQGPKLLIQFQNNGVVDDSQLPKDRFSAERLKGVDSTLKIQPAKLEDSAVYLCASSLVGGGTVETQYFGPGTRLLVL.